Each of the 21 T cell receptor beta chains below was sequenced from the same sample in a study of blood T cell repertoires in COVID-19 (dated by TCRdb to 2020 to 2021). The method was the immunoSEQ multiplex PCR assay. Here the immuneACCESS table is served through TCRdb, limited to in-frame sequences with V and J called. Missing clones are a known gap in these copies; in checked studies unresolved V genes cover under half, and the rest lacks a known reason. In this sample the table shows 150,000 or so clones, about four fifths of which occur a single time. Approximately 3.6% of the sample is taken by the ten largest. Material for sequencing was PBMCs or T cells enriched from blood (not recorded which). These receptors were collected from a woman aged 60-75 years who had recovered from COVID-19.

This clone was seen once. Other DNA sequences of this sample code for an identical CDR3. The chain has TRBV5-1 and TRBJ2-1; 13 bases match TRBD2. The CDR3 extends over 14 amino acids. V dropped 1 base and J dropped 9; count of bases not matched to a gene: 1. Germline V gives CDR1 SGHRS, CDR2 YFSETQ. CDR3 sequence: CASSLRLAGGEQFF. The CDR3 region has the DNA TGCGCCAGCAGCTTGAGACTAGCGGGGGGTGAGCAGTTCTTC.

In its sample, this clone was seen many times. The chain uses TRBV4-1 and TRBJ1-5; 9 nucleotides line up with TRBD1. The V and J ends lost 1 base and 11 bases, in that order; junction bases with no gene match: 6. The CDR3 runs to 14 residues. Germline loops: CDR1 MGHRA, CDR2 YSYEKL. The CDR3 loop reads CASSQGQGGTAQHF. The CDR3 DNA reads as TGCGCCAGCAGCCAAGGACAGGGGGGAACGGCCCAGCATTTT.

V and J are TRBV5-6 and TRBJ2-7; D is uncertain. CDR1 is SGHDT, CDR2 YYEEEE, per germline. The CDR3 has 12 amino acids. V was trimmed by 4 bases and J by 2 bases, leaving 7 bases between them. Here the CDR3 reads CASSASAYEQYF. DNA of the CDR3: TGTGCCAGCAGCGCGTCCGCCTACGAGCAGTACTTC.

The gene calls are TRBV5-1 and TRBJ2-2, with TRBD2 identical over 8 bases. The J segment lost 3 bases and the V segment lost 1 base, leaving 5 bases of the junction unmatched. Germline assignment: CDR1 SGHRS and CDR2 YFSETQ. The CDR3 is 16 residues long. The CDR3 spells CASSLLSGGYTGELFF. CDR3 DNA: TGCGCCAGCAGCTTGTTAAGCGGGGGATACACCGGGGAGCTGTTTTTT. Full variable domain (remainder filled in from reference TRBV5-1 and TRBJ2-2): KAGVTQTPRYLIKTRGQQVTLSCSPISGHRSVSWYQQTPGQGLQFLFEYFSETQRNKGNFPGRFSGRQFSNSRSEMNVSTLELGDSALYLCASSLLSGGYTGELFFGEGSRLTVL.

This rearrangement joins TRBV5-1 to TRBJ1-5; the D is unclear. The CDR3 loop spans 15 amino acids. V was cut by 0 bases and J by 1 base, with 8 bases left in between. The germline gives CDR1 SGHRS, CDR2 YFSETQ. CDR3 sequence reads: CASSLGSGSNQPQHF. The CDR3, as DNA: TGCGCCAGCAGCTTGGGGTCGGGGAGCAATCAGCCCCAGCATTTT. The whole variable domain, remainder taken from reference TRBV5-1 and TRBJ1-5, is KAGVTQTPRYLIKTRGQQVTLSCSPISGHRSVSWYQQTPGQGLQFLFEYFSETQRNKGNFPGRFSGRQFSNSRSEMNVSTLELGDSALYLCASSLGSGSNQPQHFGDGTRLSIL.

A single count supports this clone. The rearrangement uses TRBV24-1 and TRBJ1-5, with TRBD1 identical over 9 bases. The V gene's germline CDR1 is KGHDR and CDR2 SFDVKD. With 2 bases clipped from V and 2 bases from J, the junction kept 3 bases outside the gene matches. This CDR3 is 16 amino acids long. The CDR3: CATSDSDRGGNQPQHF. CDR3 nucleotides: TGTGCCACCAGTGATTCTGACAGGGGGGGCAATCAGCCCCAGCATTTT.

DNA of the CDR3: TGTGCCAGCAGCCAAGTAGCGCTAGCGGGTCGGGCGAATGAGCAGTTCTTC. It is translated as CASSQVALAGRANEQFF. V gene TRBV3-1 (or the pseudogene TRBV3-2) combines with J gene TRBJ2-1; 8 bases match TRBD2. The ends lost 1 base at V and 7 bases at J; junction bases unmatched: 12. The CDR3 is 17 residues long. Germline V CDR1 and CDR2: LGHDT, YNNKEL (reference sequence).

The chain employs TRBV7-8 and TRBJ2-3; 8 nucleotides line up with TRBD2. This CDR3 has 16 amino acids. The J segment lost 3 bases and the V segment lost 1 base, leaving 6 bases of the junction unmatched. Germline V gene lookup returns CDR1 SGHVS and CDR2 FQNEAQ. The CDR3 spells CASSLGPERGTDTQYF. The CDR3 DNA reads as TGTGCCAGCAGCTTAGGACCGGAGCGGGGGACAGATACGCAGTATTTT.

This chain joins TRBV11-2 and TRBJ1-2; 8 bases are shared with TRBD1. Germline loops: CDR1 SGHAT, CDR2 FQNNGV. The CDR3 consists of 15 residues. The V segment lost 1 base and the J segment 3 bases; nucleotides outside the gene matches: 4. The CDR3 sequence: CASSLVPDRDYGYTF. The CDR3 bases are TGTGCCAGCAGCTTAGTCCCGGACAGGGACTATGGCTACACCTTC.

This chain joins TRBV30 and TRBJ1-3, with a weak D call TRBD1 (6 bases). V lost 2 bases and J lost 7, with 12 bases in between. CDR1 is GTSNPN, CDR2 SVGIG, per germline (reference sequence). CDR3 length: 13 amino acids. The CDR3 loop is CAWSPGTRNTIYF. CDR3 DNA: TGTGCCTGGAGTCCCGGGACAAGGAACACCATATATTTT.

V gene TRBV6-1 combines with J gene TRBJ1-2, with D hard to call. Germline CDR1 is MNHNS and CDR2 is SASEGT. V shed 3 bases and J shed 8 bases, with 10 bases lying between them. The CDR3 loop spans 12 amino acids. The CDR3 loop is CASSDTTWGYTF. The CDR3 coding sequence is TGTGCCAGCAGTGACACAACCTGGGGCTACACCTTC.

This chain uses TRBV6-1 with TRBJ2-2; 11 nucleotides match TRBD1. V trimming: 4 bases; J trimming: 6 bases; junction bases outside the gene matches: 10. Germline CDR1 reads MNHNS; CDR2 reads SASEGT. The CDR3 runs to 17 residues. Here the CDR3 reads CASSVRDRGLGSGELFF. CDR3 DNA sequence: TGTGCCAGCAGTGTAAGGGACAGGGGGTTAGGTTCCGGGGAGCTGTTTTTT.

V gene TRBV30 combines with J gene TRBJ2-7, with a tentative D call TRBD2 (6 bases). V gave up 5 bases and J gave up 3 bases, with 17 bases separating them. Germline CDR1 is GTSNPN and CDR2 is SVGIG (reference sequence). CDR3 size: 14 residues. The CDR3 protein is CAWLPKGGDYEQYF. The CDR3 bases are TGTGCCTGGTTGCCAAAGGGCGGGGACTACGAGCAGTACTTC.

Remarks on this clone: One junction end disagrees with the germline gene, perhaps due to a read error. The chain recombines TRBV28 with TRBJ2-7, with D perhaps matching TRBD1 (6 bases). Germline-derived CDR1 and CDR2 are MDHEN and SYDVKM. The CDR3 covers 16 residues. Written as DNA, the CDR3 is TGTGCCAGCAGTGGGGTGAGGACAGTTCCACCCTACAAGCAGTACTTC. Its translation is CASSGVRTVPPYKQYF.

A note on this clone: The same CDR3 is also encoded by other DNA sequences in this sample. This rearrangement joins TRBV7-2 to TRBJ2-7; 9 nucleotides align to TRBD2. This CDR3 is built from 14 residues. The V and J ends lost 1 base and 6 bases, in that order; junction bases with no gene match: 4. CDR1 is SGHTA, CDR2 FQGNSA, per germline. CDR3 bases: TGTGCCAGCAGCTTAGGATTAGCGGGGGCCGAGCAGTACTTC. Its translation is CASSLGLAGAEQYF.

This chain's CDR3 is CASSLSGSGNTIYF. CDR3 in DNA: TGTGCCAGCAGCTTAAGCGGCTCTGGAAACACCATATATTTT. This chain joins TRBV7-3 and TRBJ1-3; D gene uncertain. Germline V gene lookup returns CDR1 SGHTA and CDR2 FQGTGA. This CDR3 is 14 amino acids long. V lost 1 base and J 0 bases, leaving 4 bases between the germline ends.

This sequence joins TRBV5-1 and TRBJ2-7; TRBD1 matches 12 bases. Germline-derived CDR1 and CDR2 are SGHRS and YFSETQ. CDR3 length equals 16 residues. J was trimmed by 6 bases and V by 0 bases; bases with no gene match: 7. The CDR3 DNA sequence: TGCGCCAGCAGCTTGGATATTGGGACAGGGGGCATCGAGCAGTACTTC. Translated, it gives CASSLDIGTGGIEQYF.

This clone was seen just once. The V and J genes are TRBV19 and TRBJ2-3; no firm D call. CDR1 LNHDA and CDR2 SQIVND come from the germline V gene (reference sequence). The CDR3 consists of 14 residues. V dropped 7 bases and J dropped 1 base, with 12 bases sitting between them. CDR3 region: CASTSEQGTDTQYF. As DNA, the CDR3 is TGTGCCAGTACTTCTGAGCAGGGCACAGATACGCAGTATTTT.

CDR3 coding DNA: TGTGCCAGCTCAATGGGGGCAGGGGGGAGCCTTCAGCCCCAGCATTTT. Translated, it gives CASSMGAGGSLQPQHF. The rearrangement joins TRBV27 to TRBJ1-5; 7 nucleotides agree with TRBD1. The CDR3 is made up of 16 amino acids. Germline CDR1 reads MNHEY; CDR2 reads SMNVEV (reference sequence). With 8 bases clipped from V and 6 bases from J, the junction kept 16 bases outside the gene matches.

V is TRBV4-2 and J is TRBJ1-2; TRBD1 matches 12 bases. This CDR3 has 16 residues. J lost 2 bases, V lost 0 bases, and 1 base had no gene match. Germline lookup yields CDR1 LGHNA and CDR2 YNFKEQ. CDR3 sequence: CASSQEGTGGNYGYTF. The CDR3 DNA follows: TGTGCCAGCAGCCAAGAAGGGACAGGGGGCAACTATGGCTACACCTTC.

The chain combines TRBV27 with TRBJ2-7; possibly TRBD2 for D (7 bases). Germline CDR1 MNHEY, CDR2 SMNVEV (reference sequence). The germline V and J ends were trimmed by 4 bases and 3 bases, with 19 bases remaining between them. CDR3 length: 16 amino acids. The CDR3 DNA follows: TGTGCCAGCAGTTCCGAGTCGGGGGGCCGTCGCTACGAGCAGTACTTC. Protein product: CASSSESGGRRYEQYF.